This is a list of T cell receptor beta chains from one sample in a study of shared clonotypes between healthy human individuals. Using immunoSEQ multiplex PCR, the repertoire was profiled, and TCRdb retains in-frame clones only, with some absent. The table lists about 710,000 clones, roughly 72% of them singletons, with about 1.8% in the top ten. The material sequenced was memory CD4+ T cells sorted from blood. The receptor source for this set is a woman in her thirties in good health. The CDR3 runs from the conserved cysteine through the conserved F or W. A D gene is named only where the DNA matches it firmly. Not every row has a clone size; where given, it reads once, few, many or a size class.

J gene,clone size,D gene,CDR3 length,V gene,CDR3 DNA,CDR3 protein
TRBJ1-4,few,NA,14,TRBV7-9,TGTGCCAGCAGCTTAGCGGGGATAAGGGGAAAACTGTTTTTT,CASSLAGIRGKLFF
TRBJ2-3,NA,NA,18,TRBV5-1,TGCGCCAGCAGCCCGGAGGGCCCCCGCAGGGTGGGCACAGATACGCAGTATTTT,CASSPEGPRRVGTDTQYF
TRBJ1-2,NA,TRBD1,12,TRBV29-1,TGCAGCGTTGAACCGACAGGGGGTTGGGACACCTTC,CSVEPTGGWDTF
TRBJ2-3,NA,TRBD2,15,TRBV7-2,TGTGCCAGCAGCGGGCTTAGCGGGAGAGCAAGGAAGCAGTATTTT,CASSGLSGRARKQYF
TRBJ1-4,NA,TRBD1,15,TRBV7-8,TGTGCCAGCAGCTTAGGGACAGGGGGCAGTGAAAAACTGTTTTTT,CASSLGTGGSEKLFF
TRBJ2-3,NA,NA,16,TRBV14,TGTGCCAGCAGCCAAGTTCCTAGCCGAGACACAGATACGCAGTATTTT,CASSQVPSRDTDTQYF
TRBJ2-3,NA,NA,12,TRBV19,TGTGCCAGTAGTGAGGGCGCAGATACGCAGTATTTT,CASSEGADTQYF
TRBJ2-2,NA,TRBD1,14,TRBV7-9,TGTGCCAGCAGCTCTTGGACAGGGGCCGGGGAGCTGTTTTTT,CASSSWTGAGELFF
TRBJ1-5,few,NA,14,TRBV4-1,TGCGCCAGCAGCCAGGACACAGGGCGCCAGCCCCAGCATTTT,CASSQDTGRQPQHF
TRBJ1-5,NA,NA,12,TRBV10-2,TGCGCCAGCAGGGAGAGCAATCAGCCCCAGCATTTT,CASRESNQPQHF
TRBJ1-2,NA,NA,15,TRBV28,TGTGCCAGCAATCCTAGGGGTGCGGCTAACTATGGCTACACCTTC,CASNPRGAANYGYTF
TRBJ2-5,NA,TRBD1,16,TRBV27,TGTGCCAGCAGCCTAAGGGGAGGGACAGGGGACGAGACCCAGTACTTC,CASSLRGGTGDETQYF
TRBJ1-4,NA,NA,16,TRBV28,TGTGCCAGCAGCCGGGGGGGAACCGCAACTAATGAAAAACTGTTTTTT,CASSRGGTATNEKLFF
TRBJ2-1,many,TRBD1,16,TRBV5-1,TGCGCCAGCAGCCTAAGACAGGGAAGCTCCTACAATGAGCAGTTCTTC,CASSLRQGSSYNEQFF
TRBJ2-7,once,NA,14,TRBV30,TGTGCCTGGAGGGGGACTCACACCTCCTACGAGCAGTACTTC,CAWRGTHTSYEQYF
TRBJ2-1,NA,NA,18,TRBV29-1,TGCAGCGTTGAAGCGGGGACAGTGCGGGATAGAGTATTAGGACCGCAGTTCTTC,CSVEAGTVRDRVLGPQFF
TRBJ2-7,NA,NA,14,TRBV5-4,TGTGCCAGCAGCTTGCCTAGCAAGGGGGGGGAGCAGTACTTC,CASSLPSKGGEQYF